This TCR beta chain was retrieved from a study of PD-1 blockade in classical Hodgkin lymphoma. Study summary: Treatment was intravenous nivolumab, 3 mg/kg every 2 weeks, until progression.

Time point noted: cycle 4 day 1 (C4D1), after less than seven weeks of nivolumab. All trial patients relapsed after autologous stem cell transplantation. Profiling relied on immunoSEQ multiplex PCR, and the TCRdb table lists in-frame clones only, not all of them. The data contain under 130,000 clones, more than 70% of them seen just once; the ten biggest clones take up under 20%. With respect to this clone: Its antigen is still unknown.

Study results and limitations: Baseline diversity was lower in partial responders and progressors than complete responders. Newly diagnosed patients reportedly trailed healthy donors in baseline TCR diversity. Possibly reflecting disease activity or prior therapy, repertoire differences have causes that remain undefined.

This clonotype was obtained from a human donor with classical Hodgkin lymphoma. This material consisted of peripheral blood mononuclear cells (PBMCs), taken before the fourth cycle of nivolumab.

The chain's CDR3 is CASSEWFVRLGMNTEAFF. CDR3 nucleotide sequence: TGTGCCAGCAGTGAATGGTTTGTCCGGCTCGGGATGAACACTGAAGCTTTCTTT. V usage is TRBV6-1 and J usage is TRBJ1-1; D not certain. In germline, CDR1 is MNHNS, CDR2 SASEGT. Trimming shortened V by 2 bases and J by 0 bases, and 19 bases separated the two germline ends. CDR3 length equals 18 residues.